A selection of T cell receptor beta chains follows, all from one sample in a study of cytomegalovirus exposure and HLA in healthy donors. Assay used: immunoSEQ multiplex PCR; TCRdb lists only in-frame clones, some missing. The sample includes 100,000 to 150,000 clones, 74% of them seen just once. The sequencing sample was made of PBMCs. The receptors derive from a woman in her 50s in good health and CMV-seropositive. Each CDR3 is given with its conserved first and last residue. The D gene is left open where the match is weak.

TRBV10-3	TRBJ1-6	NA	CAITTDERNSPLHF
TRBV6-5	TRBJ2-3	NA	CASSYSRGGTQYF
TRBV7-2	TRBJ1-2	TRBD1	CASSFSDRGNYGYTF
TRBV7-9	TRBJ1-1	TRBD1	CSSSTDRDGNTEAFF
TRBV27	TRBJ1-5	NA	CASSSSGYSNQPQHF
TRBV10-3	TRBJ1-1	TRBD1	CAIRPGTGGITEAFF
TRBV6-4	TRBJ2-1	TRBD2	CASSGQAGGSPGEQFF
TRBV19	TRBJ2-2	NA	CASSTGEGERLDTGELFF
TRBV29-1	TRBJ2-2	TRBD2	CSVRRGTTGELFF
TRBV6-1	TRBJ1-4	NA	CASGGWAPNEKLFF
TRBV4-1	TRBJ2-2	NA	CASSQDRNTGELFF
TRBV5-4	TRBJ2-5	TRBD1	CASSLGTGREETQYF
TRBV5-4	TRBJ1-6	TRBD1	CASSPWGQNGSPLHF
TRBV11-3	TRBJ2-3	NA	CASSSPPGTDTQYF